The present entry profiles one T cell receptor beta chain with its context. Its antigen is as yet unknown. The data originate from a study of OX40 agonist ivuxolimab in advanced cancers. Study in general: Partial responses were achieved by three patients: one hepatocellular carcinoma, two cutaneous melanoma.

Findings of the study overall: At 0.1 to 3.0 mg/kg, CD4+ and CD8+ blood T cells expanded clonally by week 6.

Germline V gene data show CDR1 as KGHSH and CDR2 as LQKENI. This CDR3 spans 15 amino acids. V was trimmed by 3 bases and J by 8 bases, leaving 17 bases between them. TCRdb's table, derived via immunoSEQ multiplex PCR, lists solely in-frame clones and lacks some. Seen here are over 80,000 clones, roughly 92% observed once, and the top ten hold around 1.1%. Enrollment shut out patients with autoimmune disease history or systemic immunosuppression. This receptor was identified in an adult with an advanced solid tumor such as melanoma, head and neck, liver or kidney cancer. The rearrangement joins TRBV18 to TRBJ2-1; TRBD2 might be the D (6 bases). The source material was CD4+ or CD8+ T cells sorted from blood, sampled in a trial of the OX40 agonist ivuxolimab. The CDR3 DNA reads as TGTGCCAGCTCACCTCCAATGGGGGGTGGGGATGAGCAGTTCTTC. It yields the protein CASSPPMGGGDEQFF. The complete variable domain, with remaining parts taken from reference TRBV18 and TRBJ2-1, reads NAGVMQNPRHLVRRRGQEARLRCSPMKGHSHVYWYRQLPEEGLKFMVYLQKENIIDESGMPKERFSAEFPKEGPSILRIQQVVRGDSAAYFCASSPPMGGGDEQFFGPGTRLTVL.